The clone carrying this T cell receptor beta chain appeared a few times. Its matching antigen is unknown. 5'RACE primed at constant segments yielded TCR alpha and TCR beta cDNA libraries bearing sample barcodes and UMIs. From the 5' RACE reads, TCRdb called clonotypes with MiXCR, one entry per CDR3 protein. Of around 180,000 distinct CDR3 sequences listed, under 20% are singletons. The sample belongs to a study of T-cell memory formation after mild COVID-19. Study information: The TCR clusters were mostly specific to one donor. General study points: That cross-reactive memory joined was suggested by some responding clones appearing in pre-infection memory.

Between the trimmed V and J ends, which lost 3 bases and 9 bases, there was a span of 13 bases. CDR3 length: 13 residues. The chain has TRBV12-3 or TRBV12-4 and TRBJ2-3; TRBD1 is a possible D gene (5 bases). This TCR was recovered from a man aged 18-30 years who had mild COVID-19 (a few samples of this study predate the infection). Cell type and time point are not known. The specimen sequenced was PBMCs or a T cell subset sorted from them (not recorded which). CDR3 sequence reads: CASSLDTLYTQYF. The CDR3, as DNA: TGTGCCAGCAGTTTGGACACCTTGTACACGCAGTATTTT.